Listed here is a single T cell receptor (beta chain). The data derive from a study of blood T cell repertoires in COVID-19. Only in-frame clones appear in the TCRdb table, and some are missing; sequencing was by immunoSEQ multiplex PCR. Among around 300,000 clones listed, 70% to 90% were seen once. The receptor was derived from a woman under 40 who had recovered from COVID-19. Sample: peripheral blood.

The DNA for the CDR3 is TGTGCCAGCAGTTACTCGACCAGGGGTGGTCAGCCCCAGCATTTT. Amino acids: CASSYSTRGGQPQHF. The chain is built from TRBV6-2 or TRBV6-3 and TRBJ1-5, with D perhaps matching TRBD1 (6 bases). The CDR3 is 15 residues long. Trimming shortened V by 0 bases and J by 6 bases, and 12 bases separated the two germline ends. Per germline, CDR1 MNHEY and CDR2 SVGEGT.